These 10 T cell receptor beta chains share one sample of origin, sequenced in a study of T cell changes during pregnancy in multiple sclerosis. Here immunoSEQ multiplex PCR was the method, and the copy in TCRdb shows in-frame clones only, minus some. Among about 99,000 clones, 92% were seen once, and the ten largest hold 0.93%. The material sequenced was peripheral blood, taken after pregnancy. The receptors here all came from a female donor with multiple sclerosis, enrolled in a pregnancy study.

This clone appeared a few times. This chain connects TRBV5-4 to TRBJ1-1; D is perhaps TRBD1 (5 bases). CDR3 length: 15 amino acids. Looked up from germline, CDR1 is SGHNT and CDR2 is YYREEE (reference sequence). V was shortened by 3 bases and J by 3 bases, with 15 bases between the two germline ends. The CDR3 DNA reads TGTGCCAGCAGCTCTACAAGGGGTACGTACACTGAAGCTTTCTTT. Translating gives CASSSTRGTYTEAFF.

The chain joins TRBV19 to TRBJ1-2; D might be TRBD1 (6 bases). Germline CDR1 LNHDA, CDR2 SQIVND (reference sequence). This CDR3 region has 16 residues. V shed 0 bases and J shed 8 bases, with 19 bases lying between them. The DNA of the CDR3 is TGTGCCAGTAGTATAGATTCGACAGGTCGGTCGGGCGGCTACACCTTC. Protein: CASSIDSTGRSGGYTF. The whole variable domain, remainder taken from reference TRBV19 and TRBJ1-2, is DGGITQSPKYLFRKEGQNVTLSCEQNLNHDAMYWYRQDPGQGLRLIYYSQIVNDFQKGDIAEGYSVSREKKESFPLTVTSAQKNPTAFYLCASSIDSTGRSGGYTFGSGTRLTVV.

The CDR3, as DNA: TGCGCCAGCAGCCAAGGGGGGAGGGGAGTTGGTGAAGCTTTCTTT. Its translation: CASSQGGRGVGEAFF. The V call is TRBV4-3, the J call TRBJ1-1; D might be TRBD1 (5 bases). Germline CDR1 and CDR2: LGHNA and YSLEER. V was cut by 1 base and J by 7 bases, with 16 bases left in between. The CDR3 runs to 15 residues.

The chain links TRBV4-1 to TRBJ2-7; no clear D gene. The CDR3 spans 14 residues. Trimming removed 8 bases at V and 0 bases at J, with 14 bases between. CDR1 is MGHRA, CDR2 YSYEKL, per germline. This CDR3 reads CASAPQVSSYEQYF. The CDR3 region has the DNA TGCGCCAGCGCGCCGCAGGTTAGCTCCTACGAGCAGTACTTC.

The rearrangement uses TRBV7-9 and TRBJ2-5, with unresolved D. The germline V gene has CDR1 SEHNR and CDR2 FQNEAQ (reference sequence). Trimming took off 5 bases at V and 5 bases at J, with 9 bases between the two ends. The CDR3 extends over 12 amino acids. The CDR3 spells CASSLERETQYF. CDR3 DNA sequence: TGTGCCAGCAGCCTAGAGAGGGAGACCCAGTACTTC.

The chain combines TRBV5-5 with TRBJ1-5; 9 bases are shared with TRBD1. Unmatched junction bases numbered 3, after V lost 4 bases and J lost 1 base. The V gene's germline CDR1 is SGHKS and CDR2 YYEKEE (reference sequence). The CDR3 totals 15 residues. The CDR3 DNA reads TGTGCCAGCAGCCCGGGACAGGGAAGCAATCAGCCCCAGCATTTT. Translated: CASSPGQGSNQPQHF.

The CDR3 bases are TGTGCCAGACGGCTAGCGGGAGGAGGCGGGGAGCTGTTTTTT. Protein: CARRLAGGGGELFF. The chain is built from TRBV2 and TRBJ2-2, with TRBD2 matching over 11 bases. With 9 bases clipped from V and 7 bases from J, the junction kept 7 bases outside the gene matches. This CDR3 has 14 amino acids. Germline CDR1 reads SNHLY; CDR2 reads FYNNEI.

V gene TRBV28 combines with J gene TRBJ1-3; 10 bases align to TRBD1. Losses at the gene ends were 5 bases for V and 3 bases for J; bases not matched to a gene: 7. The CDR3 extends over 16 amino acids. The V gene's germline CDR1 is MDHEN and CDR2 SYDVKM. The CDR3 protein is CASSLLGTGVGNTIYF. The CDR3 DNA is TGTGCCAGCAGTCTCCTAGGGACAGGGGTTGGAAACACCATATATTTT.

The CDR3 reads CASSQDFKRERTDTQYF. The CDR3 DNA reads TGTGCCAGCAGCCAAGATTTTAAGAGGGAGAGGACAGATACGCAGTATTTT. This rearrangement joins TRBV4-2 to TRBJ2-3, with TRBD2 as a possible D gene (5 bases). This CDR3 spans 17 amino acids. Germline V CDR1 and CDR2: LGHNA, YNFKEQ. Trimming took off 0 bases at V and 3 bases at J, with 16 bases between the two ends.

The CDR3 coding sequence is TGTGCCAGCTCACCAGCGGGGCACACTGAAGCTTTCTTT. It is translated as CASSPAGHTEAFF. This sequence joins TRBV18 and TRBJ1-1, with D possibly matching TRBD1 (5 bases). The CDR3 is made up of 13 amino acids. The germline CDR1 and CDR2 sequences are KGHSH and LQKENI. V was shortened by 2 bases and J by 3 bases, with 7 bases between the two germline ends.